This T cell receptor beta chain was sequenced during a study of OX40 agonist ivuxolimab in advanced cancers. Background for the entire study: Ivuxolimab was a fully human IgG2 agonistic monoclonal antibody targeting the costimulatory receptor OX40 (CD134). Patients were allowed to have had prior anti-PD-1, anti-PD-L1 or anti-CTLA-4 therapy, and 30% to 40% of the dose-escalation patients had been treated with checkpoint inhibitors. Partial responses occurred in three dose-escalation patients: two with cutaneous melanoma and one with hepatocellular carcinoma. The point of sequencing TCRbeta in the periphery was to test whether ivuxolimab changed TCR sequence diversity and drove clonal T-cell expansion. Of the 50 or so patients in dose escalation, about 20 had hepatocellular carcinoma, roughly 15 had melanoma, 9 had renal cell carcinoma and 9 had head and neck cancer. The paper describes the monotherapy dose-escalation part (N ≈ 50 patients) of the phase I trial of ivuxolimab. Intravenous ivuxolimab was administered to patients every 2 weeks at six dose levels: 0.01, 0.1, 0.3, 1.5, 3 and 10 mg/kg. A male proportion of almost 85% and a mean age of around 60 years, ranging from 23 to 79, were recorded for the dose-escalation cohort. Study-wide conclusions, independent of this receptor: Partial responders in the 0.1-3.0 mg/kg groups had among the lowest normalized peripheral clonal expansion, especially among CD8+ T cells. Clonal expansion of both CD4+ and CD8+ blood T cells was observed from baseline to week 6 at doses 0.1 to 3.0 mg/kg. On average, CD8+ T cells showed more expanded clones than CD4+ T cells after ivuxolimab. The antigen specificity of the clonally expanded peripheral T cells was not determined. Low levels of normalized T-cell clonal expansion were also seen in some patients who did not respond.

Of note for this clone: Its target antigen remains unknown. No much larger clone is present one base from it, and per-base qualities are unavailable.

The trial excluded patients who had a history of autoimmune disease or were on systemic immunosuppression. Peripheral blood for TCR sequencing was collected from all dose cohorts at baseline, on cycle 4 day 1, and on cycle 7 day 1. The samples were drawn from a first-in-human, open-label, multicenter phase I dose-escalation trial of ivuxolimab. Adults with locally advanced or metastatic melanoma, renal cell carcinoma, hepatocellular carcinoma or head and neck squamous cell carcinoma were enrolled in the trial. CD4+ and CD8+ T cells were sorted separately from peripheral blood before TCR sequencing. For sequencing of the TCRbeta CDR3 region, genomic DNA was extracted from the sorted cells. The immunoSEQ Assay was used to sequence the TCRbeta CDR3 regions. TCRdb's version of the immuneACCESS table is confined to in-frame rearrangements and falls short of the full clone set. An unresolved V gene accounts for under half of the shortfall where checked; the remainder is of unknown origin. In all, the sample holds about 77,000 clones, and about 92% of those were seen once. In total, the top ten clones hold about 5% of the sample.

Taken from the germline V gene, the CDR1 and CDR2 loops are SGHTA and FQGNSA. V is cut by 6 bases and J by 9 bases, and the space between the germline ends is 6 bases. From the cysteine up to the phenylalanine, the CDR3 has a length of 10 residues. Left in the record is the CDR3 DNA by itself, 30 bases read in frame from the first base. The chain couples TRBV7-2 to TRBJ2-1; possibly the D gene is TRBD2, per 5 matching bases. This sequence was found in an adult with an advanced solid tumor such as melanoma, head and neck, liver or kidney cancer. The sequencing used CD4+ or CD8+ T cells sorted from blood, collected in a trial of the OX40 agonist ivuxolimab. The CDR3 protein sequence reads: CASRRVEQFF. The DNA sequence is TGTGCCAGCAGGAGGGTTGAGCAGTTCTTC. Supplemented by the reference TRBV7-2 and TRBJ2-1 proteins around the CDR3, the complete variable domain is GAGVSQSPSNKVTEKGKDVELRCDPISGHTALYWYRQSLGQGLEFLIYFQGNSAPDKSGLPSDRFSAERTGGSVSTLTIQRTQQEDSAVYLCASRRVEQFFGPGTRLTVL.